This entry lists 3 T cell receptor beta chains sequenced from one sample in a study of beta chain features in type 1 diabetes. Expressed TCRB transcripts were sequenced because the entire RNA isolate underwent reverse transcription. Using immunoSEQ multiplex PCR, the repertoire was profiled, and TCRdb retains in-frame clones only, with some absent. Of around 360,000 clones listed, around 12% are singletons. Antigens for these TCRs are unknown. Study-level points and caveats: People with Type 1 diabetes carried modestly yet significantly shorter TCRB CDR3s in all four CD4+ subsets.

The specimen was naive CD4+ T cells from blood. These receptors were taken from a woman under 30 with type 1 diabetes.

The chain carries TRBV10-3 and TRBJ1-2; TRBD1 is a possible D gene (5 bases). The V and J ends lost 3 bases and 5 bases respectively, with 10 bases between them. The germline V gene encodes CDR1 ENHRY and CDR2 SYGVKD. CDR3 length equals 13 residues. This CDR3 is CAISDDRPYGYTF. CDR3 sequence (DNA): TGTGCCATCAGTGACGACAGACCATATGGCTACACCTTC.

This clone was seen only a few times. At one end the junction does not follow the germline gene, possibly because of a read error. The chain uses TRBV29-1 and TRBJ2-3, with TRBD2 matching 8 bases. Germline assignment: CDR1 SQVTM and CDR2 ANQGSEA. The CDR3 is 13 amino acids. CDR3 protein: CSVEAGGTDTQYF. DNA for the CDR3: TGCAGCGTCGAAGCGGGGGGCACAGATACGCAGTATTTT.

The chain links TRBV7-3 to TRBJ2-3; 11 bases are shared with TRBD2. V dropped 5 bases and J dropped 1; count of bases not matched to a gene: 5. The CDR3 loop spans 16 amino acids. Germline V gene lookup returns CDR1 SGHTA and CDR2 FQGTGA. The CDR3 region is CASSVGGLAGTDTQYF. As DNA, the CDR3 is TGTGCCAGCAGCGTCGGGGGACTAGCGGGCACAGATACGCAGTATTTT.